This T cell receptor beta chain was obtained from a study of blood T cell repertoires in COVID-19. TCRdb's copy holds only in-frame clones and misses some; the assay was immunoSEQ multiplex PCR. This table holds 150,000 to 200,000 clones, around 76% found once. J was trimmed by 5 bases and V by 1 base; bases with no gene match: 10. Germline values: CDR1 SGHRS, CDR2 YFSETQ. This CDR3 is 17 amino acids long. Sequencing used peripheral blood. The gene calls are TRBV5-1 and TRBJ2-5; 11 bases match TRBD2. This sequence was found in a woman in her sixties with COVID-19, enrolled during active disease. The CDR3 region has the DNA TGCGCCAGCAGCTTGAAGCGTTTAGCGGGGGGGCCCGAGACCCAGTACTTC. Residues: CASSLKRLAGGPETQYF. Together with reference TRBV5-1 and TRBJ2-5, the CDR3 gives the full variable domain: KAGVTQTPRYLIKTRGQQVTLSCSPISGHRSVSWYQQTPGQGLQFLFEYFSETQRNKGNFPGRFSGRQFSNSRSEMNVSTLELGDSALYLCASSLKRLAGGPETQYFGPGTRLLVL.